A selection of T cell receptor beta chains follows, all from one sample in a study of blood T cell repertoires in COVID-19. Sequencing used immunoSEQ multiplex PCR; TCRdb keeps in-frame clones, though not all of them. The sample has 75,000 to 90,000 clones, 80% seen once; the top ten hold under 5.5%. The material sequenced was peripheral blood. Every receptor here comes from a woman aged 70 to 79 with acute or convalescent COVID-19. Each CDR3 is given with its conserved first and last residue. The D gene is left open where the match is weak. Only some rows state a clone size, as once, few, many or a class for expanded clones.

CDR3 DNA,CDR3 protein,D gene,clone size,J gene,V gene
TGTGCCAGCAGCGTAGGGGCCACGAACACTGAAGCTTTCTTT,CASSVGATNTEAFF,.,.,TRBJ1-1,TRBV9
TGTGCCAGCAGCACCAATAGGGACAGCCGTCTGCCATATGGCTACACCTTC,CASSTNRDSRLPYGYTF,TRBD1,few,TRBJ1-2,TRBV7-9
TGTGCCAGCTACCTGGGACAGCTCAATGGCTACACCTTC,CASYLGQLNGYTF,TRBD1,.,TRBJ1-2,TRBV5-6
TGCGCCAGCAGCTTGCGTCCGGGGGTCTACAATGAGCAGTTCTTC,CASSLRPGVYNEQFF,.,.,TRBJ2-1,TRBV5-1
TGCGCCAGCAGCCACCGGACTAGCGGGGGAATTTATTCTAGCACAGATACGCAGTATTTT,CASSHRTSGGIYSSTDTQYF,TRBD2,.,TRBJ2-3,TRBV4-1
TGTGCCAGCAGCTTGGGGCCCGTTAATGAAAAACTGTTTTTT,CASSLGPVNEKLFF,.,.,TRBJ1-4,TRBV5-6
TGTGCCAGCAGGTCCTCTACTTACAATGAGCAGTTCTTC,CASRSSTYNEQFF,.,.,TRBJ2-1,TRBV12-3/TRBV12-4
TGTGCCAGCAGCACGGGACAGAGCAACACTGAAGCTTTCTTT,CASSTGQSNTEAFF,TRBD1,.,TRBJ1-1,TRBV9
TGTGCCAGCAGCTTAAGCCCGCGGGGCAATCAGCCCCAGCATTTT,CASSLSPRGNQPQHF,.,.,TRBJ1-5,TRBV7-8
TGTGCCAGCAGCTGGGTGGGGGGATCTGAAGCTTTCTTT,CASSWVGGSEAFF,.,.,TRBJ1-1,TRBV7-8
TGCGCCAGCAGCCAAGTCGCGGCGGGTGACTACGAGACCCAGTACTTC,CASSQVAAGDYETQYF,.,once,TRBJ2-5,TRBV4-3
TGTGCCAGCAGCCAAGAATCGGGTTCCCCCGTGACTGAAGCTTTCTTT,CASSQESGSPVTEAFF,.,.,TRBJ1-1,TRBV4-2
TGCGCCAGCAGCTTGGGACAGGGTGAAGTGGAAGCTTTCTTT,CASSLGQGEVEAFF,TRBD1,.,TRBJ1-1,TRBV5-1
TGTGCCAGCAGCCCCCATTGGGCGGAGACCCAGTACTTC,CASSPHWAETQYF,.,.,TRBJ2-5,TRBV11-2
TGTGCCAGCAGCCGCGGACTAGGGGGGGATACGCAGTATTTT,CASSRGLGGDTQYF,.,.,TRBJ2-3,TRBV6-6
TGTGCCAGTAATCTAGGAGGGATTGGGAAACTGTTTTTT,CASNLGGIGKLFF,.,.,TRBJ1-4,TRBV19
TGTGCCAGCAGTGTCACAAGGGGAAGTAATGAAAAACTGTTTTTT,CASSVTRGSNEKLFF,.,.,TRBJ1-4,TRBV6-6
TGTGCCAGTAGTATTGGAACAGAACTGTTTTTT,CASSIGTELFF,.,.,TRBJ1-4,TRBV19
TGTGCCAGCAGCTTAGGTCGGAGACAGGGGGCCTACGAGCAGTACTTC,CASSLGRRQGAYEQYF,TRBD1,few,TRBJ2-7,TRBV7-9
TGTGCCAGCAGCTACCCGCGGGATGAGCAGTTCTTC,CASSYPRDEQFF,.,.,TRBJ2-1,TRBV7-9
TGTGCCAGCAGTTACATCGTTGGCGGCGGGGGAAAACTGTTTTTT,CASSYIVGGGGKLFF,.,.,TRBJ1-4,TRBV6-6
TGCGCCAGCAGCTTCGGGGGGACTGAAGCTTTCTTT,CASSFGGTEAFF,.,.,TRBJ1-1,TRBV5-1
TGTGCCAGCAGCTTAGTGGTTCGCAGGGACACTGAAGCTTTCTTT,CASSLVVRRDTEAFF,.,.,TRBJ1-1,TRBV7-2
TGTGCCAGCAGCTTTGACAGGGGGGTGAACACTGAAGCTTTCTTT,CASSFDRGVNTEAFF,TRBD1,.,TRBJ1-1,TRBV5-4
TGTGCCAGCAGCTTGCAGGGGGCTCCCAGTGGTGGCTACACCTTC,CASSLQGAPSGGYTF,TRBD1,.,TRBJ1-2,TRBV11-1
TGTGCCAGCAGCTTTGGACAGGGTGAAAAACTGTTTTTT,CASSFGQGEKLFF,TRBD1,.,TRBJ1-4,TRBV7-8
TGTGCCAGCAGCTTCGGACAGGCCTATGAAGCTTTCTTT,CASSFGQAYEAFF,TRBD1,.,TRBJ1-1,TRBV7-2
TGTGCCAGCAGTGCCGCCCAGGGAATTTCACCCCTCCACTTT,CASSAAQGISPLHF,.,.,TRBJ1-6,TRBV2